The sample holds many counts of the clone carrying this T cell receptor beta chain. The CDR3 sequence is 14 residues long. Germline-derived CDR1 and CDR2 are MNHEY and SMNVEV (reference sequence). V shed 6 bases and J 7 bases; nucleotides not matched to a gene: 10. The entry originates in a study of HIV-infected patients and healthy controls. TCRdb ran MiXCR on the 5' RACE reads and lists one entry per CDR3 protein. The profile shows almost 65,000 distinct CDR3 sequences, roughly 21% of them singletons. This clonotype was sampled from a human donor in good health. The J gene is TRBJ2-7, the V gene TRBV27; TRBD1 agrees at 9 bases. Specimen: CD4+ T cells from blood. The CDR3 region is CASRLDRGGGEQYF. DNA for the CDR3: TGTGCCAGCAGACTGGACAGGGGAGGGGGGGAGCAGTACTTC.